This record looks at one T cell receptor (beta chain) sequence and its context. Its matching antigen is unknown. The data originate from a study of long-term antiretroviral therapy in people with HIV. Study conclusions and caveats: The study collected no data on ART adherence, viral resistance or therapy changes. Diversity remained lower than transplant donor controls, even though it increased after ART. It was observed that HIV repertoires exhibited narrower CDR3 length ranges than controls.

It was version v3.0 of the immunoSEQ assay that was run at survey level. This table comes from immunoSEQ multiplex PCR, and its TCRdb copy is limited to in-frame clones, with some not included. The repertoire holds approximately 20,000 clones, just under 85% seen once, with approximately 4% in the top ten. This CDR3 contains 14 residues. V was clipped by 7 bases and J by 2 bases, with 14 bases between them. Germline loops: CDR1 MDHEN, CDR2 SYDVKM. The sample in question was unsorted PBMCs, obtained roughly 4 years after starting antiretroviral therapy. The sequence was collected from a man younger than 35 with HIV. The rearrangement links TRBV28 to TRBJ2-5; D is unresolved. The CDR3 DNA sequence: TGTGCCAGCACCTTCGGTCTGCCTCAAGAGACCCAGTACTTC. As protein: CASTFGLPQETQYF.